This TCR beta chain was identified during a study of patients and donors after allogeneic stem cell transplantation. TCRdb redid the calling of the RT-PCR reads with MiXCR, one entry per CDR3 protein. Among about 410,000 distinct CDR3 sequences listed, 16% were seen once. CDR3 length: 13 residues. The V and J ends lost 0 bases and 2 bases respectively, with 5 bases between them. The V gene's germline CDR1 is MNHEY and CDR2 SVGAGI. The sequence was obtained from a human donor who was either an allogeneic HSCT recipient or a stem cell or donor lymphocyte infusion donor (not recorded which). It is not recorded whose cells these are; they may come from a transplant donor. The V call is TRBV6-5, the J call TRBJ2-7; D call uncertain. The source material was blood, either unsorted or a sorted T cell fraction (not recorded which). The CDR3 loop reads CASSYSITYEQYF. DNA of the CDR3: TGTGCCAGCAGTTACTCAATAACCTACGAGCAGTACTTC.